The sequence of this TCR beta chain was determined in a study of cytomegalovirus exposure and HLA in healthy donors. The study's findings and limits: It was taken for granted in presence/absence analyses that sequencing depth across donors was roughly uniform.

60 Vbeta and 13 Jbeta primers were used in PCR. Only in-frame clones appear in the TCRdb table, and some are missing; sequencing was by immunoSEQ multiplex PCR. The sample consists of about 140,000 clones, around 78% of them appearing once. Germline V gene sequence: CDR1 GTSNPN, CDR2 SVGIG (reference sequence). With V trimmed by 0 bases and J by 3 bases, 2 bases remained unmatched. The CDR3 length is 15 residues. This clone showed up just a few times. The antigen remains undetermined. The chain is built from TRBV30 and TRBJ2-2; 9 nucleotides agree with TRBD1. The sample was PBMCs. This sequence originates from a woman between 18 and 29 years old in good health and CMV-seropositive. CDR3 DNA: TGTGCCTGGAGTGTACAGGGGGCGGACACCGGGGAGCTGTTTTTT. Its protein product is CAWSVQGADTGELFF.